This TCR beta chain was captured in a study of metastatic and nonmetastatic thyroid tumors. Study-wide context: The comparison covered peripheral blood and tumor or nodule tissue in malignant and benign thyroid patients.

None of the patients had undergone any treatment ahead of thyroid surgery. Overall study findings and caveats: In blood and tumor, TCR beta diversity was reportedly significantly higher in malignant thyroid tumors than in benign nodules.

As handled by the study authors: CDR3 differences across clinicopathological groups were used to build a distant-metastasis classifier for papillary thyroid cancer. With MiXCR, TCRdb reprocessed the PCR reads. These V and J calls are TCRdb output, not the study's own analysis. This table holds fewer than 20,000 clones, about 34% found once. Regarding this clone: As yet, its antigen is unknown. One junction end disagrees with the germline gene, perhaps due to a read error.

Germline loops: CDR1 MNHNS, CDR2 SASEGT. This CDR3 is built from 14 residues. This sequence originates from a male donor with papillary thyroid cancer or a benign thyroid nodule (not recorded which). Some clones in this sample may be carry-over from other donors' samples. The chain recombines TRBV6-1 with TRBJ1-1; D is perhaps TRBD1 (5 bases). The sample taken for sequencing was tumor tissue. The CDR3 region is CASSEASGFTDAFF. As DNA, the CDR3 is TGTGCCAGCAGTGAAGCGTCAGGGTTCACTGATGCTTTCTTT.